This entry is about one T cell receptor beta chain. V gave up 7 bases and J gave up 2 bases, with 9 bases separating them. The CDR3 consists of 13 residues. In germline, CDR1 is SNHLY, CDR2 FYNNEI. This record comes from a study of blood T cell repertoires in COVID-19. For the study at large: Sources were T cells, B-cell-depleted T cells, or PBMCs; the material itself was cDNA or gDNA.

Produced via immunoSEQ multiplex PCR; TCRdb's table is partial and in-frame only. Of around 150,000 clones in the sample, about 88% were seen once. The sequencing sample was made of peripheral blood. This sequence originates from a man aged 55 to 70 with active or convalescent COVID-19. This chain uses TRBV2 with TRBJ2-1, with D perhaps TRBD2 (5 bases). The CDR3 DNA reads TGTGCCAGCATCCGAGGGCCCTACAATGAGCAGTTCTTC. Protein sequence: CASIRGPYNEQFF. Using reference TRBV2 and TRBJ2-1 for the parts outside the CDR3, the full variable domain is EPEVTQTPSHQVTQMGQEVILRCVPISNHLYFYWYRQILGQKVEFLVSFYNNEISEKSEIFDDQFSVERPDGSNFTLKIRSTKLEDSAMYFCASIRGPYNEQFFGPGTRLTVL.